Following are 4 T cell receptor beta chains from one sample sequenced in a study of T cells after yellow fever vaccination. From the 5' RACE reads, TCRdb called clonotypes with MiXCR, one entry per CDR3 protein. The sample records over 25,000 distinct CDR3 sequences, 5.5% being singletons. Sample: PBMCs, either bulk or a sorted T-cell subset (CD4+, CD8+, memory, or dextramer-sorted; not recorded which), taken 15 days after the yellow fever booster vaccination. All receptors derive from a man aged 30 to 39 who received the YFV17D yellow fever vaccine.

The sample holds many counts of this clonotype. The gene calls are TRBV6-2 or TRBV6-3 and TRBJ2-7; 10 bases are shared with TRBD2. CDR3 length equals 16 residues. CDR1 is MNHEY and CDR2 is SVGEGT in the germline V gene. Unmatched junction bases numbered 10, after V lost 2 bases and J lost 6 bases. The chain's CDR3 is CASSYPASGSSGEQYF. The CDR3 nucleotides read TGTGCCAGCAGTTACCCTGCTAGCGGGAGTTCGGGCGAGCAGTACTTC.

This clonotype came up many times. A read error may produce the germline difference seen at one junction end. This chain links TRBV27 with TRBJ1-5, with 8 bases lining up with TRBD1. This CDR3 contains 14 residues. In germline, CDR1 is MNHEY, CDR2 SMNVEV (reference sequence). DNA of the CDR3: TGTGCCAGCAGTTTTGGGACAGGCGGAAGGGTTCTGTATTTT. Amino acids: CASSFGTGGRVLYF.

This clonotype was recorded at least ten times. The chain employs TRBV9 and TRBJ2-2; D is unclear. Germline lookup yields CDR1 SGDLS and CDR2 YYNGEE. Trimming shortened V by 6 bases and J by 2 bases, and 8 bases separated the two germline ends. The CDR3 has 13 amino acids. The CDR3 nucleotides are TGTGCCAGCACCGGACCAAACACCGGGGAGCTGTTTTTT. The encoded protein is CASTGPNTGELFF.

At least ten counts were recorded for this clonotype. The chain employs TRBV29-1 and TRBJ2-3; a weak D match, TRBD2 (6 bases). The CDR3 runs to 12 residues. Germline V gene lookup returns CDR1 SQVTM and CDR2 ANQGSEA. The V end lost 8 bases, the J end lost 0 bases, and 9 bases lay between the germline ends. CDR3 residues: CSWEASTDTQYF. The CDR3 region has the DNA TGCAGCTGGGAGGCTAGCACAGATACGCAGTATTTT.